This is a list of T cell receptor beta chains from one sample in a study of beta chain features in type 1 diabetes. The protocol was immunoSEQ multiplex PCR, while the TCRdb copy is restricted to in-frame clones and leaves out a portion. Of approximately 120,000 clones in the sample, 30% to 40% were seen once. Source material: stem cell memory CD4+ T cells from blood. The receptors derive from a woman aged 18-29 years in good health. CDR3s include the opening cysteine and the closing phenylalanine or tryptophan.

TRBV10-2	TRBJ1-2	CASSSEYGYTF
TRBV5-6	TRBJ1-1	CASSFWSGAAEAFF
TRBV21-1	TRBJ2-2	CASSKEGQGGTGELFF
TRBV7-9	TRBJ2-5	CASSHRETQYF
TRBV7-6	TRBJ2-1	CASSTGLGFSYNEQFF
TRBV5-1	TRBJ1-1	CASSRDRRAFF
TRBV6-5	TRBJ2-7	CASSYSGTTFREQYF
TRBV27	TRBJ2-3	CASSLRASGRDFWVGTDTQYF
TRBV7-9	TRBJ1-5	CASSPWTGFDQPQHF
TRBV10-3	TRBJ2-7	CAISGGSGTSGSYEQYF
TRBV15	TRBJ1-1	CATSREASRLNTEAFF
TRBV2	TRBJ1-2	CASSQQGAKYGYTF
TRBV11-2	TRBJ2-5	CASSRRRLGSAGGKETQYF
TRBV5-1	TRBJ2-7	CASSPDRVYEQYF
TRBV7-2	TRBJ1-1	CASSFDRVETEAFF
TRBV27	TRBJ2-3	CASSPRTHSLASTDTQYF
TRBV7-2	TRBJ2-2	CASSLLLAGVTGELFF
TRBV27	TRBJ2-3	CASSRYGQGSTDTQYF
TRBV7-9	TRBJ2-7	CASSPGSYEQYF
TRBV28	TRBJ2-7	CASTSGTSSYEQYF
TRBV28	TRBJ1-3	CASRETGNTIYF
TRBV6-5	TRBJ1-5	CASSYRAGRHQPQHF
TRBV7-9	TRBJ2-6	CASSASGDSGANVLTF
TRBV28	TRBJ1-5	CASSLYGRGPNQPQHF
TRBV5-1	TRBJ2-1	CASTKSSYNEQFF